This is a list of T cell receptor beta chains from one sample in a study of cytomegalovirus exposure and HLA in healthy donors. Assay used: immunoSEQ multiplex PCR; TCRdb lists only in-frame clones, some missing. The sample includes about 82,000 clones, about 87% of them seen just once. What was sequenced was PBMCs. These receptors were collected from a man in his late teens or twenties in good health and CMV-seronegative. The CDR3 runs from the conserved cysteine through the conserved F or W. The order of the fields is J gene, D gene, clone size, V gene, CDR3 protein, CDR3 DNA. A D gene is named only where the DNA matches it firmly. Clone size is not always given. Where it is, it says once, few, many or a class for expanded clones.

>TRBJ2-7|-|-|TRBV14
CASSQPTGRYEQYF
TGTGCCAGCAGCCAGCCGACAGGTAGGTACGAGCAGTACTTC
>TRBJ1-1|-|-|TRBV7-3
CASSLVDGSAAFF
TGTGCCAGCAGCTTAGTGGACGGGAGTGCGGCTTTCTTT
>TRBJ2-6|-|-|TRBV13
CASSWRGPGANVLTF
TGTGCCAGCAGTTGGAGGGGTCCTGGGGCCAACGTCCTGACTTTC
>TRBJ1-1|TRBD1|-|TRBV27
CASRLNIGTANTEAFF
TGTGCCAGCAGATTAAATATCGGGACAGCAAACACTGAAGCTTTCTTT
>TRBJ1-5|-|-|TRBV19
CASSIPPNQPQHF
TGTGCCAGTAGTATCCCCCCGAATCAGCCCCAGCATTTT
>TRBJ1-1|-|-|TRBV7-2
CASSSTGEREAFF
TGTGCCAGCAGCTCAACGGGGGAGCGTGAAGCTTTCTTT
>TRBJ1-3|-|-|TRBV13
CASSSMTALSGNTIYF
TGTGCCAGCAGCTCTATGACAGCACTCTCTGGAAACACCATATATTTT
>TRBJ2-7|-|-|TRBV28
CASIRRGFNEQYF
TGTGCCAGCATCCGAAGGGGTTTTAACGAGCAGTACTTC
>TRBJ2-7|-|-|TRBV30
CAWSATGAYEQYF
TGTGCCTGGAGTGCGACAGGAGCCTACGAGCAGTACTTC
>TRBJ1-2|-|-|TRBV2
CASGRTGSSGYTF
TGTGCCAGCGGGCGAACGGGGTCTTCTGGCTACACCTTC
>TRBJ2-7|-|-|TRBV28
CAAIRGDSSYEQYF
TGTGCCGCAATCAGGGGCGACAGCTCCTACGAGCAGTACTTC
>TRBJ1-5|-|-|TRBV28
CASSPQVGRSGQPQHF
TGTGCCAGCAGCCCACAGGTTGGCCGATCTGGTCAGCCCCAGCATTTT
>TRBJ2-1|-|few|TRBV5-8
CASSFTSGFNEQFF
TGTGCCAGCAGCTTTACCAGCGGATTCAATGAGCAGTTCTTC
>TRBJ2-1|-|-|TRBV4-2
CASSQVPLASSYNEQFF
TGTGCCAGCAGCCAAGTCCCTCTAGCGAGCTCCTACAATGAGCAGTTCTTC
>TRBJ2-3|-|-|TRBV5-1
CASSLGGPEDTQYF
TGCGCCAGCAGCTTGGGAGGTCCGGAAGATACGCAGTATTTT
>TRBJ1-6|-|-|TRBV28
CASSLDRRGAGNSPLHF
TGTGCCAGCAGTTTAGATCGTCGGGGGGCTGGTAATTCACCCCTCCACTTT
>TRBJ2-3|-|-|TRBV5-8
CASSLTRTYTQYF
TGTGCCAGCAGCCTCACAAGGACTTATACGCAGTATTTT
>TRBJ2-1|TRBD1|-|TRBV7-9
CASSWGQGEVGEQFF
TGTGCCAGCAGCTGGGGACAGGGGGAGGTGGGTGAGCAGTTCTTC
>TRBJ2-7|-|once|TRBV4-3
CASSQGGSGSYEQYF
TGCGCCAGCAGCCAAGGGGGCTCGGGCTCCTACGAGCAGTACTTC
>TRBJ1-1|-|-|TRBV18
CASSPSGGRDTEAFF
TGTGCCAGCTCACCCTCGGGGGGGCGAGACACTGAAGCTTTCTTT
>TRBJ2-2|TRBD1|-|TRBV18
CASSRQGKNTGELFF
TGTGCCAGCTCGCGACAGGGAAAGAACACCGGGGAGCTGTTTTTT
>TRBJ2-1|TRBD2|once|TRBV18
CASSPPSGRASYNEQFF
TGTGCCAGCTCACCACCGTCCGGGAGGGCGTCCTACAATGAGCAGTTCTTC
>TRBJ2-3|TRBD1|-|TRBV13
CASRPTGGADTQYF
TGTGCCAGCAGGCCGACAGGGGGCGCAGATACGCAGTATTTT
>TRBJ2-7|-|-|TRBV2
CASSRDTAYEQYF
TGTGCCAGCAGCCGGGACACCGCATACGAGCAGTACTTC
>TRBJ2-1|TRBD2|few|TRBV27
CASSLLAGVFGEQFF
TGTGCCAGCAGCTTACTAGCGGGAGTTTTTGGTGAGCAGTTCTTC
>TRBJ2-1|TRBD2|-|TRBV19
CASSPQAGAVYNEQFF
TGTGCCAGTAGTCCCCAAGCGGGAGCAGTCTACAATGAGCAGTTCTTC
>TRBJ2-7|-|once|TRBV4-1
CASSQFGEGTYEQYF
TGCGCCAGCAGCCAGTTCGGTGAGGGCACCTACGAGCAGTACTTC
>TRBJ1-5|-|-|TRBV27
CASSLSGARNQPQHF
TGTGCCAGCAGTTTATCAGGGGCTCGTAATCAGCCCCAGCATTTT
>TRBJ1-5|TRBD1|-|TRBV19
CASSIPGQAGSNQPQHF
TGTGCCAGTAGTATCCCGGGACAGGCTGGTAGCAATCAGCCCCAGCATTTT
>TRBJ2-3|TRBD2|-|TRBV11-2
CASSLVLAGSADTQYF
TGTGCCAGCAGCTTGGTACTAGCGGGGAGTGCCGATACGCAGTATTTT
>TRBJ2-1|-|-|TRBV5-1
CASSSDSFNNEQFF
TGCGCCAGCAGCTCAGACAGCTTCAACAATGAGCAGTTCTTC
>TRBJ2-7|TRBD1|-|TRBV7-6
CASSFLSTGGQSYEQYF
TGTGCCAGCAGCTTTTTATCGACAGGGGGCCAGTCCTACGAGCAGTACTTC
>TRBJ2-1|TRBD2|once|TRBV25-1
CASSDRKREPQFF
TGTGCCAGCAGTGATCGAAAGCGGGAGCCGCAGTTCTTC
>TRBJ1-2|TRBD1|once|TRBV6-1
CASSIPGTGGYTF
TGTGCCAGCAGTATCCCGGGGACAGGGGGCTACACCTTC
>TRBJ2-2|-|-|TRBV4-1
CASARQAGVGNTGELFF
TGCGCCAGCGCCAGGCAGGCTGGCGTAGGGAACACCGGGGAGCTGTTTTTT
>TRBJ2-7|TRBD2|-|TRBV5-4
CASSLRLAGALDEQYF
TGTGCCAGCAGCTTGCGGCTAGCGGGAGCTTTGGACGAGCAGTACTTC
>TRBJ2-6|-|-|TRBV5-4
CASSLAPRGRDSGANVLTF
TGTGCCAGCAGCTTGGCCCCGCGGGGTAGAGACTCTGGGGCCAACGTCCTGACTTTC